This entry lists 27 T cell receptor beta chains sequenced from one sample in a study of shared clonotypes between healthy human individuals. Sequencing used immunoSEQ multiplex PCR; TCRdb keeps in-frame clones, though not all of them. The sample lists about 990,000 clones; around 78% were seen once. Material: memory CD4+ T cells from PBMCs. Specified subset: CD45RA-negative fraction. These receptors all come from a man aged 18 to 30 in good health. Some clones in this sample may be carry-over from other donors' samples.

The chain is built from TRBV7-3 and TRBJ1-2; tentative D call: TRBD1 (6 bases). CDR3 length equals 14 residues. Germline CDR1 and CDR2: SGHTA and FQGTGA. V was pared by 7 bases and J by 6 bases, with 18 bases between. CDR3 region: CASTPEQGKDGYTF. CDR3 coding DNA: TGTGCCAGCACCCCCGAACAGGGAAAAGATGGCTACACCTTC.

The chain joins TRBV11-3 to TRBJ2-3; D remains unclear. V lost 1 base, J lost 0 bases, and 8 bases lay in between. This CDR3 contains 15 residues. Germline lookup yields CDR1 SGHNT and CDR2 YENEEA. The CDR3 coding sequence is TGTGCCAGCAGCTTAGGTATAACTAGCACAGATACGCAGTATTTT. It is translated as CASSLGITSTDTQYF.

This clone showed up many times. The rearrangement joins TRBV30 to TRBJ1-2; D remains unclear. V lost 4 bases to trimming and J lost 1 base, with 10 bases between them. Looked up from germline, CDR1 is GTSNPN and CDR2 is SVGIG (reference sequence). The length of the CDR3 is 13 residues. The CDR3 here is CAWNLGDNYGYTF. CDR3 nucleotides: TGTGCCTGGAATCTTGGGGATAACTATGGCTACACCTTC.

This clone was detected a few times. Different DNA sequences within this sample yield the same CDR3. The V gene is TRBV6-5, the J gene TRBJ2-6; perhaps TRBD1 as D (6 bases). The CDR3 covers 16 residues. Trimming shortened V by 0 bases and J by 2 bases, and 8 bases separated the two germline ends. The germline V gene encodes CDR1 MNHEY and CDR2 SVGAGI. This chain's CDR3 is CASSYSSGAGANVLTF. CDR3 DNA: TGTGCCAGCAGTTACTCGTCAGGGGCTGGGGCCAACGTCCTGACTTTC.

There are a few counts of this clone. V gene TRBV6-1 combines with J gene TRBJ1-5; D remains ambiguous. This CDR3 has 16 amino acids. The germline CDR1 and CDR2 sequences are MNHNS and SASEGT. V dropped 3 bases and J dropped 2 bases, with 14 bases sitting between them. The CDR3 nucleotides are TGTGCCAGCAGTGAGCTGTTAGGGTCCGGCAATCAGCCCCAGCATTTT. Its protein is CASSELLGSGNQPQHF.

The gene calls are TRBV9 and TRBJ1-3; no reliable D call. With 1 base removed from V and 3 bases from J, the gap between germline ends came to 8 bases. The CDR3 runs 14 residues. Germline V gives CDR1 SGDLS, CDR2 YYNGEE. DNA for the CDR3: TGTGCCAGCAGCGTATTGTCAGGTGGAAACACCATATATTTT. As protein: CASSVLSGGNTIYF.

This clone was seen a handful of times. The V and J genes are TRBV28 and TRBJ1-4, with unresolved D. Between the trimmed V and J ends, which lost 4 bases and 10 bases, there was a span of 13 bases. Germline CDR1 is MDHEN and CDR2 is SYDVKM. The CDR3 is made up of 13 amino acids. CDR3 loop: CASSYTRKGKLFF. The DNA for the CDR3 is TGTGCCAGCAGTTACACCAGGAAGGGAAAACTGTTTTTT.

This clone turned up a few times. The V call is TRBV6-5, the J call TRBJ1-1, with 8 bases that match TRBD1. CDR1 and CDR2 from the germline V gene are MNHEY and SVGAGI. V shed 4 bases and J 1 base; nucleotides not matched to a gene: 8. The CDR3 has 16 amino acids. The CDR3 DNA reads TGTGCCAGCAGTTCGACGGGGACAGGAGGGAACACTGAAGCTTTCTTT. Its protein product is CASSSTGTGGNTEAFF.

This chain joins TRBV5-6 and TRBJ2-1, with 8 bases identical to TRBD1. The length of the CDR3 is 14 residues. V was pared by 2 bases and J by 7 bases, with 5 bases of the junction left unmatched. Germline lookup yields CDR1 SGHDT and CDR2 YYEEEE. The CDR3 DNA is TGTGCCAGCAGCTTCACAGGGGGTTTGAATGAGCAGTTCTTC. Protein product: CASSFTGGLNEQFF.

The V call is TRBV18, the J call TRBJ1-2; a weak D match, TRBD1 (5 bases). Germline lookup yields CDR1 KGHSH and CDR2 LQKENI. CDR3 length: 16 amino acids. Trimming left V 1 base short and J 6 bases short, with 18 bases between. The CDR3 DNA is TGTGCCAGCTCACCACGGAAATTGGGGGGAAGGGATGGCTACACCTTC. Protein sequence: CASSPRKLGGRDGYTF.

The J gene is TRBJ2-1, the V gene TRBV7-2; D not certain. Germline CDR1 is SGHTA and CDR2 is FQGNSA. Trimming cost V 1 base and J 4 bases, with 11 bases left between them. This CDR3 region has 15 residues. The CDR3 loop reads CASSLVSLPYNEQFF. The CDR3 nucleotides are TGTGCCAGCAGCTTAGTCTCCCTACCTTACAATGAGCAGTTCTTC.

The rearrangement uses TRBV11-2 and TRBJ2-7, with D possibly being TRBD2 (6 bases). CDR1 and CDR2 from the germline V gene are SGHAT and FQNNGV. Trimming removed 6 bases at V and 3 bases at J, with 15 bases between. This CDR3 has 14 amino acids. CDR3 amino acids: CASRRGRFRYEQYF. The DNA for the CDR3 is TGTGCCAGCAGGCGGGGCAGATTCCGCTACGAGCAGTACTTC.

This clone was seen a handful of times. J is TRBJ2-2 and V is TRBV2; D is undetermined. Trimming shortened V by 6 bases and J by 7 bases, and 9 bases separated the two germline ends. This CDR3 spans 12 amino acids. Per germline, CDR1 SNHLY and CDR2 FYNNEI. CDR3 loop: CASRRLSGELFF. The CDR3 DNA follows: TGTGCCAGCAGGAGATTAAGCGGGGAGCTGTTTTTT.

The chain couples TRBV5-6 to TRBJ1-4; D might be TRBD1 (6 bases). In germline, CDR1 is SGHDT, CDR2 YYEEEE. With 6 bases removed from V and 7 bases from J, the gap between germline ends came to 31 bases. This CDR3 region has 19 residues. CDR3 bases: TGTGCCAGCACCCTAAGAAGGGGGGGGTTCCCGCCCCTTAGTGAAAAACTGTTTTTT. Encoded protein: CASTLRRGGFPPLSEKLFF.

The chain is built from TRBV28 and TRBJ2-2, with 9 bases identical to TRBD1. The V gene's germline CDR1 is MDHEN and CDR2 SYDVKM. V was clipped by 4 bases and J by 1 base; unmatched bases: 13. The CDR3 is made up of 19 amino acids. The DNA for the CDR3 is TGTGCCAGCAGTTCCTTCCGGGACAGGGCCTCGTGGAACACCGGGGAGCTGTTTTTT. Protein sequence: CASSSFRDRASWNTGELFF.

This chain connects TRBV18 to TRBJ1-4; D uncertain. Looked up from germline, CDR1 is KGHSH and CDR2 is LQKENI. The CDR3 is 14 amino acids. Trimming stripped 2 bases from V and 6 bases from J, with 10 bases between. The CDR3 nucleotides read TGTGCCAGCTCACCATTGGGAGCCGATGAAAAACTGTTTTTT. Its translation: CASSPLGADEKLFF.

This rearrangement joins TRBV21-1 to TRBJ2-7. TRBV21-1 is termed a pseudogene. The CDR3 is made up of 14 amino acids. CDR3 protein: CASSKAWKSYEQYF. The CDR3 DNA sequence: TGTGCCAGCAGCAAAGCCTGGAAATCCTACGAGCAGTACTTC.

The rearrangement joins TRBV5-6 to TRBJ1-2; D is perhaps TRBD1 (6 bases). V lost 0 bases to trimming and J lost 0 bases, with 6 bases between them. The germline V gene encodes CDR1 SGHDT and CDR2 YYEEEE. This CDR3 is 14 amino acids long. The CDR3 loop is CASSLAGANYGYTF. CDR3 coding DNA: TGTGCCAGCAGCTTGGCAGGGGCTAACTATGGCTACACCTTC.

Notes on this clone: In the same sample, other DNA sequences code for this CDR3. The J gene is TRBJ2-3, the V gene TRBV28, with D tentatively TRBD1 (6 bases). Germline CDR1 is MDHEN and CDR2 is SYDVKM. The CDR3 is made up of 14 amino acids. The ends were cut back, 2 bases at V and 2 bases at J, with 8 bases in the middle. The CDR3 DNA is TGTGCCAGCAGTTTAGGACAGCCCACAGATACGCAGTATTTT. Protein sequence: CASSLGQPTDTQYF.

The V gene is TRBV5-1, the J gene TRBJ2-5, with D perhaps TRBD1 (6 bases). The CDR3 is made up of 13 amino acids. Germline lookup yields CDR1 SGHRS and CDR2 YFSETQ. The ends were cut back, 3 bases at V and 5 bases at J, with 11 bases in the middle. CDR3 coding DNA: TGCGCCAGCAGCTCTGACAGGTCGGAGACCCAGTACTTC. Its protein is CASSSDRSETQYF.

This clone was observed a handful of times. This rearrangement joins TRBV5-4 to TRBJ2-2; 7 nucleotides match TRBD2. Germline loops: CDR1 SGHNT, CDR2 YYREEE (reference sequence). This CDR3 is built from 16 residues. The J segment lost 1 base and the V segment lost 0 bases, leaving 3 bases of the junction unmatched. The CDR3 region has the DNA TGTGCCAGCAGCTTGGGGGCTAGCGGGAACACCGGGGAGCTGTTTTTT. Translation: CASSLGASGNTGELFF.

The rearrangement links TRBV14 to TRBJ2-5; the match to TRBD2 covers 8 bases. The length of the CDR3 is 16 residues. V lost 0 bases, J lost 4 bases, and 7 bases stayed unmatched. Germline lookup yields CDR1 SGHDN and CDR2 FVKESK. CDR3 nucleotides: TGTGCCAGCAGCCAAGATAGACTAGCGTTTGGAGAGACCCAGTACTTC. Translating it yields CASSQDRLAFGETQYF.

The J gene is TRBJ2-7, the V gene TRBV6-5, with a possible D match to TRBD2 (6 bases). The ends were cut back, 2 bases at V and 12 bases at J, with 17 bases in the middle. The CDR3 has 13 residues. Per the germline V gene, CDR1 is MNHEY and CDR2 is SVGAGI. CDR3 loop: CASSYTGSTGLYF. CDR3 coding DNA: TGTGCCAGCAGTTACACGGGATCCACGGGACTGTACTTC.

This sequence joins TRBV29-1 and TRBJ2-5, with no clear D. This CDR3 is built from 14 residues. Per germline, CDR1 SQVTM and CDR2 ANQGSEA. V was cut by 4 bases and J by 1 base, with 13 bases left in between. This CDR3 is CSVGVANLQETQYF. For the CDR3, the DNA is TGCAGCGTTGGAGTAGCAAACCTCCAAGAGACCCAGTACTTC.

This chain uses TRBV5-1 with TRBJ1-2; D gene unclear. V was pared by 0 bases and J by 2 bases, with 11 bases between. This CDR3 region has 15 residues. Germline values: CDR1 SGHRS, CDR2 YFSETQ. Here the CDR3 reads CASSLGDGRNYGYTF. The CDR3 DNA reads TGCGCCAGCAGCTTGGGCGACGGACGGAACTATGGCTACACCTTC.

The chain has TRBV5-1 and TRBJ1-4; D perhaps matches TRBD1 (5 bases). The germline V gene encodes CDR1 SGHRS and CDR2 YFSETQ. This CDR3 is 16 amino acids long. Trimming cost V 3 bases and J 3 bases, with 15 bases left between them. This CDR3 reads CASSSAQGAANEKLFF. DNA for the CDR3: TGCGCCAGCAGCTCAGCCCAGGGAGCAGCTAATGAAAAACTGTTTTTT.

This clone was detected a few times. V and J are TRBV25-1 and TRBJ1-1; TRBD1 matches at 7 bases. CDR1 is MGHDK, CDR2 SYGVNS, per germline. V dropped 4 bases and J dropped 0; count of bases not matched to a gene: 2. This CDR3 spans 14 amino acids. The CDR3 DNA follows: TGTGCCAGCAGTGGGGGACAGTTGAACACTGAAGCTTTCTTT. Translated, it gives CASSGGQLNTEAFF. Complete variable domain (other parts from reference TRBV25-1 and TRBJ1-1): EADIYQTPRYLVIGTGKKITLECSQTMGHDKMYWYQQDPGMELHLIHYSYGVNSTEKGDLSSESTVSRIRTEHFPLTLESARPSHTSQYLCASSGGQLNTEAFFGQGTRLTVV.